This is a list of T cell receptor beta chains from one sample in a study of OX40 agonist ivuxolimab in advanced cancers. Data came from immunoSEQ multiplex PCR; TCRdb stores just in-frame clones and leaves some out. The sample lists under 40,000 clones, roughly 76% occurring once. Sequenced material: CD4+ or CD8+ T cells sorted from blood, taken in a trial of the OX40 agonist ivuxolimab. The receptors here all came from an adult with an advanced solid tumor such as melanoma, head and neck, liver or kidney cancer. Each CDR3 is given with its conserved first and last residue. A D gene is named only where the DNA matches it firmly. For some rows the clone size is stated as once, few or many, or as a class when expanded; others skip it.

abundance | j_gene | v_gene | d_gene | CDR3nt | CDR3aa
. | TRBJ2-7 | TRBV28 | . | TGTGCCAGCAGCTTAGAGCTGGGGTACGAGCAGTACTTC | CASSLELGYEQYF
. | TRBJ2-7 | TRBV30 | . | TGTGCCTGGAGTGGGGGACTTACTAAGGGCTCCGAGCAGTACTTC | CAWSGGLTKGSEQYF
. | TRBJ2-1 | TRBV23-1 | . | TGCGCCAGCAGTCGGAGGTTAGGGCTTGGGAAAAATGAGCAGTTCTTC | CASSRRLGLGKNEQFF
. | TRBJ2-3 | TRBV7-2 | TRBD2 | TGTGCCAGCAGCTTTAAGACGGGAGGAAATCAAGATACGCAGTATTTT | CASSFKTGGNQDTQYF
. | TRBJ2-3 | TRBV11-2 | . | TGTGCCAGCAGCTTAACGGCTACTAGCACAGATACGCAGTATTTT | CASSLTATSTDTQYF
. | TRBJ2-3 | TRBV19 | . | TGTGCCAGTAGTATCGTCCCCCTCCCCGGGCGGATCACAGATACGCAGTATTTT | CASSIVPLPGRITDTQYF
. | TRBJ1-2 | TRBV19 | . | TGTGCCAGTAGTATTTTCTTTGCTAACTATGGCTACACCTTC | CASSIFFANYGYTF
. | TRBJ2-7 | TRBV19 | . | TGTGCCAGTAGTATAGCACTACAGTCCTACGAGCAGTACTTC | CASSIALQSYEQYF
. | TRBJ1-1 | TRBV7-3 | . | TGTGCCAGCAGCCGTAGGACGAGCACTGAAGCTTTCTTT | CASSRRTSTEAFF
. | TRBJ2-2 | TRBV6-5 | . | TGTGCCAGCAGTTACGCGGCAATCGGGGAGCTGTTTTTT | CASSYAAIGELFF
. | TRBJ1-2 | TRBV27 | . | TGTGCCAGCAGAGCAAACAGGGCTGGCTACACCTTC | CASRANRAGYTF
. | TRBJ1-3 | TRBV7-9 | . | TGTGCCAGCAGCCGGCGTGGGGGCTTGTCTGGAAACACCATATATTTT | CASSRRGGLSGNTIYF
once | TRBJ2-1 | TRBV30 | . | TGTGCCTGGAGCCGACAGACCCTAAAGCTCAATGAGCAGTTCTTC | CAWSRQTLKLNEQFF
. | TRBJ1-2 | TRBV5-6 | TRBD1 | TGTGCCAGCAGCCCCAGGGGGGCTCTTGGGTATGGCTACACCTTC | CASSPRGALGYGYTF
. | TRBJ1-2 | TRBV2 | TRBD1 | TGTGCCAGCCAGGACAGGTTGGGAGGCTACACCTTC | CASQDRLGGYTF
medium-sized | TRBJ1-1 | TRBV28 | . | TGTGCCAGCAGTCTACCCAACACTGAAGCTTTCTTT | CASSLPNTEAFF
. | TRBJ1-2 | TRBV2 | . | TGTGCCAGCAGTGAATATCGGGGGCTGAATGGCTACACCTTC | CASSEYRGLNGYTF
. | TRBJ1-1 | TRBV6-5 | TRBD1 | TGTGCCAGCCGACAGGGTAGCACTGAAGCTTTCTTT | CASRQGSTEAFF
. | TRBJ2-2 | TRBV29-1 | TRBD1 | TGCAGCGTTGGATCCGGGACAGGGGGCGACACCGGGGAGCTGTTTTTT | CSVGSGTGGDTGELFF